Listed here is a single T cell receptor beta chain. Its antigen is unidentified. The data were taken from a study of blood T cells in healthy people across ages. Study-wide points: Reliance upon unsorted PBMCs precluded definitive naive versus antigen-experienced comparison.

A second PCR, run for about 6 to 11 cycles, used a sample-barcoded 5' primer plus a J-beta primer mix. TCRdb analysed the 5' RACE reads with MiXCR anew, one entry per CDR3 protein. The table has 1,500,000 or so distinct CDR3 sequences, 45% to 70% seen once. The CDR3 sequence is 16 residues long. The V gene lost 8 bases and the J gene lost 5 bases, with 24 bases spanning the gap. CDR1 and CDR2 from the germline V gene are MDHEN and SYDVKM. The specimen was blood. The TCR sequence derives from a man younger than 35 in good health. The chain is built from TRBV28 and TRBJ1-1; D unclear. The CDR3 sequence: CASGNSPLAYGTEAFF. The CDR3 nucleotides read TGTGCCAGCGGCAATTCACCTTTGGCATACGGGACTGAAGCTTTCTTT.